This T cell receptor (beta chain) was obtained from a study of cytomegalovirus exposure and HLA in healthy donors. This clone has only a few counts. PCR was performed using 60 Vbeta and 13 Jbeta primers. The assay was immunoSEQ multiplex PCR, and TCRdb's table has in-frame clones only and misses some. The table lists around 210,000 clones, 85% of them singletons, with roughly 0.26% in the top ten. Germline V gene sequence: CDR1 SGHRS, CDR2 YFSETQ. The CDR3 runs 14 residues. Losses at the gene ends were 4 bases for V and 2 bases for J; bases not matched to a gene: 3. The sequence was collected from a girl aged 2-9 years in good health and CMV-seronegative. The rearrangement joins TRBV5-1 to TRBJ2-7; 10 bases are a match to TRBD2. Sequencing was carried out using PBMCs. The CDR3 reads CASSRLAGPYEQYF. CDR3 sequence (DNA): TGCGCCAGCAGCAGACTAGCGGGCCCCTACGAGCAGTACTTC.